These T cell receptor beta chains were read from a single sample in a study of radiotherapy plus CTLA-4 blockade in lung cancer. The assay was immunoSEQ multiplex PCR, and TCRdb's table has in-frame clones only and misses some. This table has 12,000 or so clones, around 80% appearing once. This sample comprised peripheral blood, obtained from a patient treated with radiotherapy plus ipilimumab. All receptors derive from a human donor with non-small cell lung cancer that progressed on radiotherapy plus ipilimumab. CDR3s include the opening cysteine and the closing phenylalanine or tryptophan. The order of the fields is clone size, J gene, D gene, V gene, CDR3 length, CDR3 DNA, CDR3 protein. A D gene is named only where the DNA matches it firmly. Size values are once, few and many counts, or a class for expanded clones, and some rows have none.

>few|TRBJ2-7|-|TRBV28|16
TGTGCCAGCAGTTTGGGCCTTGGGGGGCGCCTATACGAGCAGTACTTC
CASSLGLGGRLYEQYF
>-|TRBJ1-2|-|TRBV16|14
TGTGCCAGCAGCCCCCCCAGGGGAGGCTATGGCTACACCTTC
CASSPPRGGYGYTF
>-|TRBJ2-5|TRBD2|TRBV4-1|14
TGCGCCAGCAGCCGAGAGCGGGGCCAAGAGACCCAGTACTTC
CASSRERGQETQYF
>-|TRBJ2-1|-|TRBV13|16
TGTGCCAGCAGTCATCCGGGTGGACGTTCCTACAATGAGCAGTTCTTC
CASSHPGGRSYNEQFF
>-|TRBJ1-2|-|TRBV28|13
TGTGCCAGCAGTTTCGGTGTTAGGGCTGGCTACACCTTC
CASSFGVRAGYTF
>once|TRBJ2-7|TRBD1|TRBV4-3|15
TGCGCCAGCAGCCAAGAGGACAGGGTCTCCTACGAGCAGTACTTC
CASSQEDRVSYEQYF
>-|TRBJ2-1|-|TRBV19|18
TGTGCCAGTCGCCCCCTTCGCGGGGCAGGGACCTCCTACAATGAGCAGTTCTTC
CASRPLRGAGTSYNEQFF
>-|TRBJ2-3|TRBD2|TRBV9|18
TGTGCCAGCAGCGTAGAAAGGTGGGCTAGCGGGGGCCCAGATACGCAGTATTTT
CASSVERWASGGPDTQYF
>-|TRBJ1-4|TRBD1|TRBV19|17
TGTGCCAGTACCCGGGACAGGGGGATCTTGAATAATGAAAAACTGTTTTTT
CASTRDRGILNNEKLFF
>-|TRBJ2-3|TRBD2|TRBV7-2|16
TGTGCCAGCAGCGCCACCTTGGGACTAGCCACAGATACGCAGTATTTT
CASSATLGLATDTQYF
>-|TRBJ1-2|TRBD1|TRBV29-1|12
TGCAGCGTTGACGAGACAGGGGGAAGCTACACCTTC
CSVDETGGSYTF
>-|TRBJ1-3|-|TRBV5-4|14
TGTGCCAGCAGCCCGGACGTGGGGGGAAACACCATATATTTT
CASSPDVGGNTIYF
>-|TRBJ2-7|TRBD1|TRBV18|15
TGTGCCAGCTCACCCGGGACAGGAGCTTCCTACGAGCAGTACTTC
CASSPGTGASYEQYF
>-|TRBJ1-1|-|TRBV7-6|16
TGTGCCAGCAGCCCCCCGGGGGAGGAAATGAACACTGAAGCTTTCTTT
CASSPPGEEMNTEAFF
>-|TRBJ1-1|TRBD1|TRBV5-1|14
TGCGCCAGCAGCCCCCGGGACAGGGGGGATGAAGCTTTCTTT
CASSPRDRGDEAFF
>-|TRBJ1-1|-|TRBV4-2|13
TGTGCCAGCAGCCAAGTTGGGATAGGGGAAGCTTTCTTT
CASSQVGIGEAFF
>-|TRBJ2-3|-|TRBV13|15
TGTGCCAGCAGCGATACGCCGGGACTCCAAGGTACGCAGTATTTT
CASSDTPGLQGTQYF
>-|TRBJ2-5|TRBD2|TRBV9|15
TGTGCCAGCAGCGCCAGCGGGGGGCTCCAAGAGACCCAGTACTTC
CASSASGGLQETQYF
>-|TRBJ1-1|-|TRBV7-9|14
TGTGCCAGCAGCTGGGAGGGGAAAGCCACTGAAGCTTTCTTT
CASSWEGKATEAFF
>-|TRBJ2-7|-|TRBV6-6|14
TGTGCCAGCAGTTACTCGAACAGTTTCTACGAGCAGTACTTC
CASSYSNSFYEQYF
>-|TRBJ2-2|TRBD1|TRBV13|15
TGTGCCTCGTCTCGACAGGGGGGGCCCACCGGGGAGCTGTTTTTT
CASSRQGGPTGELFF
>-|TRBJ1-2|-|TRBV7-3|15
TGTGCCAGCAGCCCAGGGCAGGGGCCTAACTATGGCTACACCTTC
CASSPGQGPNYGYTF
>-|TRBJ1-5|TRBD1|TRBV7-7|18
TGTGCTAGCAGCTTCAACCATCCCCACGACAGGGGGCACCAGCCCCAGCATTTT
CASSFNHPHDRGHQPQHF
>-|TRBJ2-3|-|TRBV18|16
TGTGCCAGCTCACCGCTTGGACGGGTCGGCACAGATACGCAGTATTTT
CASSPLGRVGTDTQYF
>-|TRBJ1-2|-|TRBV20-1|10
TGCAGTGCTAGGGGGAGAGGCTACACCTTC
CSARGRGYTF
>-|TRBJ2-2|-|TRBV5-1|16
TGCGCCAGCAGCTTGGCCATTGGAACAAACACCGGGGAGCTGTTTTTT
CASSLAIGTNTGELFF
>-|TRBJ1-1|-|TRBV30|13
TGTGCCTGGATTAACACTCTAGCAGCTGAAGCTTTCTTT
CAWINTLAAEAFF
>-|TRBJ2-7|TRBD1|TRBV7-3|13
TGTGCCAGCAGCTCCGTGACAGGGCGCGAGCAGTACTTC
CASSSVTGREQYF
>-|TRBJ2-3|TRBD2|TRBV5-4|16
TGTGCCAGCAGCTCCAGGACTAGCGGGGCAACAGATACGCAGTATTTT
CASSSRTSGATDTQYF
>-|TRBJ1-6|-|TRBV6-5|12
TGTGCCAGCAGGACGCGGGAATCACCCCTCCACTTT
CASRTRESPLHF
>-|TRBJ1-1|-|TRBV5-1|15
TGCGCCAGCAGCTTGGCCCCGCGCCAGGACACTGAAGCTTTCTTT
CASSLAPRQDTEAFF
>-|TRBJ1-1|-|TRBV5-4|14
TGTGCCAGCAGCTTGGCCCGAGCGAACACTGAAGCTTTCTTT
CASSLARANTEAFF
>-|TRBJ1-3|-|TRBV9|15
TGTGCCAGCGGAAGGGGGGAAAATTCTGGAAACACCATATATTTT
CASGRGENSGNTIYF
>-|TRBJ2-7|-|TRBV18|13
TGTGCCAGCTCACGCCCACTAGTGAACGAGCAGTACTTC
CASSRPLVNEQYF
>-|TRBJ2-7|-|TRBV6-6|13
TGTGCCAGCAGCCAAATCCGGTCTGGCGAGCAGTACTTC
CASSQIRSGEQYF
>-|TRBJ2-5|TRBD2|TRBV7-9|16
TGTGCCAGCAGCTTAATTCTAGCGGGGGGGCGAAAGACCCAGTACTTC
CASSLILAGGRKTQYF
>once|TRBJ1-1|-|TRBV4-2|16
TGTGCCAGCAGCCAAGACGGGTGGGAGGGGTTGACTGAAGCTTTCTTT
CASSQDGWEGLTEAFF
>-|TRBJ2-7|TRBD1|TRBV19|16
TGTGCCAGTAGTATAGTCCGGGGACAGGGGGCCGGCGAGCAGTACTTC
CASSIVRGQGAGEQYF
>once|TRBJ2-5|TRBD2|TRBV11-2|14
TGTGCCAGCAGCTTAGGACTAGCCCAAGAGACCCAGTACTTC
CASSLGLAQETQYF
>once|TRBJ1-2|-|TRBV6-5|12
TGTGCCAGCAGTTTCGGTATGAGGGGCTACACCTTC
CASSFGMRGYTF
>-|TRBJ2-5|-|TRBV7-9|13
TGTGCCAGCAGCTTATTCGAGGGAGAGACCCAGTACTTC
CASSLFEGETQYF
>-|TRBJ2-1|-|TRBV7-2|14
TGTGCCAGCAGCCCCACTAGATTCTACAATGAGCAGTTCTTC
CASSPTRFYNEQFF
>-|TRBJ1-5|-|TRBV19|15
TGTGCCAGTAGGGGGGGGGAACAGTTAAATCAGCCCCAGCATTTT
CASRGGEQLNQPQHF
>-|TRBJ2-1|TRBD2|TRBV7-9|15
TGTGCCAGCAGCCGCCCGGGACTAGCTGCCAATGAGCAGTTCTTC
CASSRPGLAANEQFF
>-|TRBJ1-2|-|TRBV19|11
TGTGCCAGTAGTAACGGGTATGGCTACACCTTC
CASSNGYGYTF
>-|TRBJ2-7|TRBD1|TRBV5-4|15
TGTGCCAGCAGCTTGGGCGGGACAGGGTTCCGCGAGCAGTACTTC
CASSLGGTGFREQYF
>-|TRBJ2-7|TRBD1|TRBV5-4|13
TGTGCCAGCAGCTCGGGACAGTCCTACGAGCAGTACTTC
CASSSGQSYEQYF
>-|TRBJ1-2|-|TRBV18|15
TGTGCCAGCTCACCGGATGCGAAGGGGGAGGATGGCTACACCTTC
CASSPDAKGEDGYTF
>-|TRBJ1-5|-|TRBV4-1|16
TGCGCCAGCAGCCAAGATTTGCAGAGGGGTAATCAGCCCCAGCATTTT
CASSQDLQRGNQPQHF
>-|TRBJ2-5|-|TRBV19|16
TGTGCCAGTAGTATGCTAAAGGGAGGGGGTCAGGAGACCCAGTACTTC
CASSMLKGGGQETQYF
>few|TRBJ2-5|-|TRBV7-2|12
TGTGCCAGCGAAGGGCTCGCGGAGACCCAGTACTTC
CASEGLAETQYF
>-|TRBJ2-3|-|TRBV7-8|14
TGTGCCAGCAGCTCGGGGGCGGGGCCAGATACGCAGTATTTT
CASSSGAGPDTQYF
>-|TRBJ2-5|TRBD1|TRBV7-9|15
TGTGCCAGCAGCACTTTCAGGGGGCCTAGGCAGACCCAGTACTTC
CASSTFRGPRQTQYF
>few|TRBJ2-2|-|TRBV5-1|13
TGCGCCAGCAGCTTCCTGGGGGGCCGGGAGCTGTTTTTT
CASSFLGGRELFF
>few|TRBJ1-1|-|TRBV5-1|13
TGCGCCAGCAGCTTTAGTAGGGGTACTGAAGCTTTCTTT
CASSFSRGTEAFF